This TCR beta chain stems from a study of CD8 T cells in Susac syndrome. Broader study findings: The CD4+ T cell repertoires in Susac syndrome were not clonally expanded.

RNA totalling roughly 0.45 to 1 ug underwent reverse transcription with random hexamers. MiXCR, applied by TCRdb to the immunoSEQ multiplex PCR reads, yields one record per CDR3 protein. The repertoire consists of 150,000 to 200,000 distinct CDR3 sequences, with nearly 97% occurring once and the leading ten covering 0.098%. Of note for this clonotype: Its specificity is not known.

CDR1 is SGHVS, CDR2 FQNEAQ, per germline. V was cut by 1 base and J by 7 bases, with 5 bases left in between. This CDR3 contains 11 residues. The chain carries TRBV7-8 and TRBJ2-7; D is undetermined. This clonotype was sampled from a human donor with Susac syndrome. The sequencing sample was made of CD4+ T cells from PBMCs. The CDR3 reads CASSLEQEQYF. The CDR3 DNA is TGTGCCAGCAGCTTAGAACAAGAGCAGTACTTC.